The next 28 T cell receptor beta chains were all read from a single sample in a study of PD-1 blockade in mismatch repair-deficient tumors listed by TCRdb under 2017. Library preparation used the immunoSEQ multiplex PCR assay. TCRdb limited this immuneACCESS table to in-frame rearrangements with V and J called. A share of clones is missing; checked studies link under half to unresolved V genes, and the rest is unexplained. The sample data list 38,000 or so clones, and around 84% of these were observed just once. The ten largest clones represent approximately 3.5% of the sample. The sequences come from peripheral blood, collected less than 95 weeks after starting pembrolizumab. The receptor set was obtained from an adult with mismatch repair-deficient cancer.

The CDR3 sequence: CASSYRKNTEAFF. The CDR3 bases are TGTGCCAGCAGCTATAGGAAGAACACTGAAGCTTTCTTT. J is TRBJ1-1 and V is TRBV11-3, with D unresolved. The germline V gene has CDR1 SGHNT and CDR2 YENEEA. Trimming removed 4 bases at V and 1 base at J, with 7 bases between. The CDR3 is 13 residues long.

The chain employs TRBV5-1 and TRBJ2-7; D is possibly TRBD1 (7 bases). The V end was cut by 5 bases, the J end by 2 bases, with 20 bases between. Germline lookup yields CDR1 SGHRS and CDR2 YFSETQ. The CDR3 sequence is 16 residues long. The chain's CDR3 is CASRSRRDRNTYEQYF. For the CDR3, the DNA is TGCGCCAGCAGAAGCCGGAGGGACAGAAATACCTACGAGCAGTACTTC.

This rearrangement joins TRBV7-9 to TRBJ1-4; D not resolved. The CDR3 covers 11 residues. The germline V gene encodes CDR1 SEHNR and CDR2 FQNEAQ (reference sequence). Trimming left V 8 bases short and J 5 bases short, with 6 bases between. The CDR3 here is CASSRNEKLFF. The CDR3 nucleotides read TGTGCCAGCTCCAGGAATGAAAAACTGTTTTTT.

This clone was detected a few times. The genes are TRBV5-1 and TRBJ2-1; 9 nucleotides line up with TRBD2. The CDR3 is 13 amino acids. Germline CDR1 reads SGHRS; CDR2 reads YFSETQ. V lost 0 bases to trimming and J lost 10 bases; unmatched junction nucleotides: 2. Here the CDR3 reads CASSLVAGDEQFF. CDR3 DNA: TGCGCCAGCAGCTTGGTAGCGGGAGACGAGCAGTTCTTC.

The gene calls are TRBV30 and TRBJ2-3, with a tentative D call TRBD1 (5 bases). CDR3 length: 14 residues. Trimming cost V 2 bases and J 4 bases, with 13 bases left between them. Germline CDR1 and CDR2: GTSNPN and SVGIG (reference sequence). The CDR3 nucleotides are TGTGCCTGGAGTTTGGGCAGGGCGCCAGATACGCAGTATTTT. It yields the protein CAWSLGRAPDTQYF.

The sample holds a few counts of this clone. Here the CDR3 DNA reads TGCGCCAGCACGACAGGGGGCCACGAGCAGTACTTC. Amino acids: CASTTGGHEQYF. The chain couples TRBV5-1 to TRBJ2-7; 10 positions agree with TRBD1. Trimming removed 6 bases from V and 5 bases from J; junction bases left unmatched: 2. CDR3 length: 12 amino acids. Germline V CDR1 and CDR2: SGHRS, YFSETQ.

This rearrangement joins TRBV6-5 to TRBJ1-3; no clear D. Germline V gene data show CDR1 as MNHEY and CDR2 as SVGAGI. V was shortened by 4 bases and J by 0 bases, with 10 bases between the two germline ends. The CDR3 contains 15 residues. The CDR3 spells CASSLTRSSGNTIYF. The CDR3 nucleotides read TGTGCCAGCAGTTTGACACGGAGCTCTGGAAACACCATATATTTT.

The chain links TRBV5-1 to TRBJ1-3; possible D gene TRBD1, 5 bases. The V and J ends lost 0 bases and 0 bases respectively, with 10 bases between them. Germline CDR1 and CDR2: SGHRS and YFSETQ. The CDR3 spans 16 residues. This chain's CDR3 is CASSLGRVSSGNTIYF. The CDR3 DNA reads as TGCGCCAGCAGCTTGGGCAGGGTTAGCTCTGGAAACACCATATATTTT.

The table lists this clone with a count of one. The CDR3 protein is CASSFSGRETQYF. DNA of the CDR3: TGTGCCAGCAGCTTTTCAGGGAGGGAGACCCAGTACTTC. V and J are TRBV7-2 and TRBJ2-5, with D possibly TRBD2 on 6 matching bases. The V gene lost 3 bases and the J gene lost 5 bases, with 10 bases spanning the gap. This CDR3 has 13 amino acids. Germline V gives CDR1 SGHTA, CDR2 FQGNSA.

V gene TRBV30 combines with J gene TRBJ2-7, with D hard to call. This CDR3 comprises 13 residues. V was clipped by 2 bases and J by 3 bases, with 11 bases between them. Germline CDR1 is GTSNPN and CDR2 is SVGIG (reference sequence). In nucleotides, the CDR3 is TGTGCCTGGAGTCCGGATTCAGGCTACGAGCAGTACTTC. Its translation is CAWSPDSGYEQYF. Combining the CDR3 with reference TRBV30 and TRBJ2-7 gives the whole variable domain SQTIHQWPATLVQPVGSPLSLECTVEGTSNPNLYWYRQAAGRGLQLLFYSVGIGQISSEVPQNLSASRPQDRQFILSSKKLLLSDSGFYLCAWSPDSGYEQYFGPGTRLTVT.

V gene TRBV7-8 combines with J gene TRBJ2-7, with D uncertain. Germline CDR1 reads SGHVS; CDR2 reads FQNEAQ. V shed 2 bases and J shed 2 bases, with 16 bases lying between them. The CDR3 covers 16 residues. CDR3 coding DNA: TGTGCCAGCAGCTTAAAAGTTCCGGACGGTACCTACGAGCAGTACTTC. Translation: CASSLKVPDGTYEQYF. Full variable domain (rest looked up from reference TRBV7-8 and TRBJ2-7): GAGVSQSPRYKVAKRGQDVALRCDPISGHVSLFWYQQALGQGPEFLTYFQNEAQLDKSGLPSDRFFAERPEGSVSTLKIQRTQQEDSAVYLCASSLKVPDGTYEQYFGPGTRLTVT.

The CDR3 nucleotides are TGTGCCAGCAGCCCCCGACTAGCGGGAGAACGGGGCGGGGAGCTGTTTTTT. Protein sequence: CASSPRLAGERGGELFF. The chain joins TRBV7-9 to TRBJ2-2, with 12 bases fitting TRBD2. The trim removed 5 bases at V and 7 bases at J, leaving 11 bases unmatched. CDR3 length: 17 amino acids. CDR1 and CDR2 (germline): SEHNR, FQNEAQ (reference sequence).

V usage is TRBV29-1 and J usage is TRBJ2-1; 12 bases line up with TRBD2. Trimming took 6 bases from V and 10 from J; bases not matched to a gene: 7. The CDR3 covers 13 residues. Germline V CDR1 and CDR2: SQVTM, ANQGSEA. The CDR3 sequence is CSVAGLAGWEQFF. CDR3 DNA: TGCAGCGTCGCTGGACTAGCGGGATGGGAGCAGTTCTTC.

The chain recombines TRBV5-1 with TRBJ2-5; D is perhaps TRBD2 (5 bases). Between the trimmed V and J ends, which lost 4 bases and 5 bases, there was a span of 12 bases. The CDR3 is made up of 13 amino acids. Per germline, CDR1 SGHRS and CDR2 YFSETQ. CDR3 region: CASSPRSGETQYF. The CDR3 DNA sequence: TGCGCCAGCAGCCCCAGGTCGGGGGAGACCCAGTACTTC.

J is TRBJ2-1 and V is TRBV11-2, with 8 bases matching TRBD2. The germline CDR1 and CDR2 sequences are SGHAT and FQNNGV. The CDR3 covers 15 residues. V lost 0 bases and J lost 5; bases outside the gene matches: 3. CDR3 sequence: CASSLDGRGDNEQFF. The CDR3 DNA follows: TGTGCCAGCAGCTTAGACGGGAGGGGGGACAATGAGCAGTTCTTC. Together with reference TRBV11-2 and TRBJ2-1, the CDR3 gives the full variable domain: EAGVAQSPRYKIIEKRQSVAFWCNPISGHATLYWYQQILGQGPKLLIQFQNNGVVDDSQLPKDRFSAERLKGVDSTLKIQPAKLEDSAVYLCASSLDGRGDNEQFFGPGTRLTVL.

This chain links TRBV11-2 with TRBJ2-7; TRBD2 is a possible D gene (6 bases). Looked up from germline, CDR1 is SGHAT and CDR2 is FQNNGV. The CDR3 runs to 13 residues. The germline V and J ends were trimmed by 5 bases and 11 bases, with 19 bases remaining between them. The CDR3, as DNA: TGTGCCAGCAGCGCGGGACGCACGGGTGAAGAGTACTTC. Encoded protein: CASSAGRTGEEYF.

The chain combines TRBV29-1 with TRBJ2-7; 9 bases map to TRBD1. Per germline, CDR1 SQVTM and CDR2 ANQGSEA. Trimming cost V 6 bases and J 5 bases; bases outside gene matches: 11. The CDR3 length is 14 residues. The CDR3 DNA reads as TGCAGCGTCGGTCCCGGGACAGGGAGCCACGAGCAGTACTTC. This encodes CSVGPGTGSHEQYF.

The chain employs TRBV18 and TRBJ1-1; 7 bases map to TRBD1. Germline V gene data show CDR1 as KGHSH and CDR2 as LQKENI. V dropped 6 bases and J dropped 5; count of bases not matched to a gene: 18. The CDR3 length is 17 residues. The CDR3 DNA reads as TGTGCCAGCTCCCAGGGTAATCCGGGACAGCTGGGGACTGAAGCTTTCTTT. Its protein product is CASSQGNPGQLGTEAFF.

The chain uses TRBV29-1 and TRBJ2-4; a weak D match, TRBD1 (6 bases). This CDR3 has 14 amino acids. The germline CDR1 and CDR2 sequences are SQVTM and ANQGSEA. Trimming shortened V by 6 bases and J by 1 base, and 13 bases separated the two germline ends. The CDR3 protein is CSVLQGSAKNIQYF. DNA of the CDR3: TGCAGCGTATTACAGGGTTCGGCCAAAAACATTCAGTACTTC.

The chain uses TRBV27 and TRBJ2-7; 9 nucleotides line up with TRBD2. V lost 3 bases, J lost 6 bases, and 9 bases stayed unmatched. Germline assignment: CDR1 MNHEY and CDR2 SMNVEV (reference sequence). The CDR3 has 15 amino acids. The CDR3 bases are TGTGCCAGCAGTTTGACTAGCGGAGGAAAGGGCGAGCAGTACTTC. This gives the protein CASSLTSGGKGEQYF.

The V and J genes are TRBV15 and TRBJ2-2; 8 bases align to TRBD1. Per germline, CDR1 LNHNV and CDR2 YYDKDF (reference sequence). The CDR3 contains 16 residues. J gave up 3 bases and V 5 bases, and 8 bases lay outside the gene matches. CDR3 region: CATSRRTGQYTGELFF. The CDR3 DNA reads as TGTGCCACCAGCCGACGGACAGGGCAATACACCGGGGAGCTGTTTTTT. Full variable domain (rest looked up from reference TRBV15 and TRBJ2-2): DAMVIQNPRYQVTQFGKPVTLSCSQTLNHNVMYWYQQKSSQAPKLLFHYYDKDFNNEADTPDNFQSRRPNTSFCFLDIRSPGLGDTAMYLCATSRRTGQYTGELFFGEGSRLTVL.

The chain joins TRBV9 to TRBJ1-5, with D hard to call. The V end was cut by 0 bases, the J end by 7 bases, with 8 bases between. Germline V gene sequence: CDR1 SGDLS, CDR2 YYNGEE. CDR3 length: 13 amino acids. The CDR3 loop is CASSVEPRQPQHF. Here the CDR3 DNA reads TGTGCCAGCAGCGTAGAACCGCGACAGCCCCAGCATTTT.

This rearrangement joins TRBV11-2 to TRBJ2-7; no definite D call. The V end was cut by 8 bases, the J end by 0 bases, with 8 bases between. Germline V gene sequence: CDR1 SGHAT, CDR2 FQNNGV. The CDR3 sequence is 12 residues long. The CDR3 nucleotides read TGTGCCAGCTCCGCCCCCTCCTACGAGCAGTACTTC. This sequence encodes CASSAPSYEQYF.

This chain joins TRBV7-2 and TRBJ1-1; D is ambiguous. CDR3 length: 13 amino acids. The germline gives CDR1 SGHTA, CDR2 FQGNSA. V was trimmed by 1 base and J by 11 bases, leaving 14 bases between them. CDR3 region: CASSLEAGMIAFF. CDR3 nucleotide sequence: TGTGCCAGCAGCTTAGAAGCCGGGATGATTGCTTTCTTT. Full variable domain (remainder filled in from reference TRBV7-2 and TRBJ1-1): GAGVSQSPSNKVTEKGKDVELRCDPISGHTALYWYRQSLGQGLEFLIYFQGNSAPDKSGLPSDRFSAERTGGSVSTLTIQRTQQEDSAVYLCASSLEAGMIAFFGQGTRLTVV.

The V call is TRBV4-1, the J call TRBJ1-5; TRBD1 might be the D (5 bases). V was pared by 4 bases and J by 4 bases, with 14 bases between. The germline gives CDR1 MGHRA, CDR2 YSYEKL. This CDR3 is 15 amino acids long. The CDR3 loop is CASSRLWGRNQPQHF. DNA for the CDR3: TGCGCCAGCAGCCGATTGTGGGGCAGGAATCAGCCCCAGCATTTT.

This chain connects TRBV13 to TRBJ2-5; D not certain. CDR1 PRHDT and CDR2 FYEKMQ come from the germline V gene (reference sequence). The CDR3 consists of 13 residues. The V end was cut by 0 bases, the J end by 1 base, with 3 bases between. CDR3 amino acids: CASSLGRQETQYF. The DNA of the CDR3 is TGTGCCAGCAGCTTAGGCCGCCAAGAGACCCAGTACTTC.

The chain recombines TRBV4-3 with TRBJ1-5; no clear D. The V gene's germline CDR1 is LGHNA and CDR2 YSLEER. Trimming took 0 bases from V and 7 from J, leaving 16 bases between them. This CDR3 region has 16 residues. The CDR3 DNA is TGCGCCAGCAGCCAAGATCTCTCCCCCGGAGGCCAGCCCCAGCATTTT. It codes for CASSQDLSPGGQPQHF.

The V call is TRBV5-1, the J call TRBJ2-3, with unresolved D. The CDR3 runs 14 residues. V was clipped by 1 base and J by 3 bases, with 9 bases between them. CDR1 and CDR2 from the germline V gene are SGHRS and YFSETQ. CDR3 DNA: TGCGCCAGCAGCTTGACCCTGGGGACAGATACGCAGTATTTT. Residues: CASSLTLGTDTQYF.